These T cell receptor beta chains were read from a single sample in a study of T cells after yellow fever vaccination. TCRdb processed the 5' RACE reads anew with MiXCR; each CDR3 protein has one entry. The repertoire holds fewer than 650,000 distinct CDR3 sequences, with 20% to 25% as singletons. Source: PBMCs, taken approximately 20 days after the first yellow fever vaccination. The source of these receptors is a man aged 18 to 30 who received the YFV17D yellow fever vaccine. CDR3s include the opening cysteine and the closing phenylalanine or tryptophan. A D gene is named only where the DNA matches it firmly. Clone sizes are given selectively: once, few, many, or a class where the clone is expanded.

-	TRBV7-9	TRBJ2-5	-	CASSLKGTQYF	TGTGCCAGCAGCCTGAAGGGGACCCAGTACTTC
TRBD1	TRBV7-2	TRBJ1-1	-	CASSLYNQVGTGFF	TGTGCCAGCAGCTTATACAATCAGGTGGGGACAGGATTCTTT
-	TRBV16	TRBJ1-5	few	CASSQGSSNQPQHF	TGTGCCAGCAGCCAGGGGTCTAGCAATCAGCCCCAGCATTTT
-	TRBV27	TRBJ1-6	-	CASSLGRETFSPLHF	TGTGCCAGCAGTTTAGGTCGGGAAACCTTTTCACCCCTCCACTTT
-	TRBV12-3/TRBV12-4	TRBJ1-2	few	CASSLGSGPNYGYTF	TGTGCCAGCAGTTTGGGGTCCGGGCCTAACTATGGCTACACCTTC
-	TRBV4-1	TRBJ2-1	few	CASSQDYRPYNEQFF	TGCGCCAGCAGCCAAGACTACAGACCCTACAATGAGCAGTTCTTC
-	TRBV11-1	TRBJ2-2	few	CASSLIPGHNTGELFF	TGTGCCAGCAGCTTAATACCGGGACACAACACCGGGGAGCTGTTTTTT
TRBD2	TRBV6-1	TRBJ2-1	-	CASRTASGFYNEQFF	TGTGCCAGCAGGACCGCTAGCGGATTCTACAATGAGCAGTTCTTC
TRBD2	TRBV20-1	TRBJ2-1	-	CSARDGLAGGRSYNEQFF	TGCAGTGCTAGAGATGGGCTAGCGGGGGGTCGCTCCTACAATGAGCAGTTCTTC
TRBD1	TRBV11-2	TRBJ2-1	few	CASSLFLGTGGNNEQFF	TGTGCCAGCAGCTTATTCCTCGGGACAGGGGGGAACAATGAGCAGTTCTTC
TRBD1	TRBV11-2	TRBJ2-7	-	CASRRQGSLHEQYF	TGTGCCAGCAGACGACAGGGAAGCTTACACGAGCAGTACTTC
-	TRBV5-4	TRBJ1-4	few	CASSYWGATNEKLFF	TGTGCCAGCAGCTACTGGGGGGCAACTAATGAAAAACTGTTTTTT
-	TRBV27	TRBJ1-4	few	CASSLYFREKLFF	TGTGCCAGCAGTTTATACTTCCGGGAAAAACTGTTTTTT
-	TRBV5-1	TRBJ1-4	many	CASSPNPGQPRREKLFF	TGCGCCAGCAGCCCAAACCCAGGACAGCCACGACGGGAAAAACTGTTTTTT
TRBD2	TRBV4-2	TRBJ2-1	-	CASSRISGGADNEQFF	TGTGCCAGCAGCCGGATTAGCGGGGGGGCAGACAATGAGCAGTTCTTC
TRBD1	TRBV5-1	TRBJ2-7	-	CASAGQGGPYEQYF	TGCGCCAGCGCGGGACAGGGAGGCCCCTACGAGCAGTACTTC
TRBD1	TRBV20-1	TRBJ1-1	-	CSAKGTGSSNTEAFF	TGCAGTGCTAAAGGGACAGGGTCATCGAACACTGAAGCTTTCTTT
-	TRBV6-5	TRBJ1-4	-	CASSYDDGGREGTNEKLFF	TGTGCCAGCAGTTACGATGATGGTGGCAGAGAGGGCACTAATGAAAAACTGTTTTTT
TRBD1	TRBV12-3/TRBV12-4	TRBJ1-2	-	CATQGFDRVSGYTF	TGTGCCACTCAGGGATTCGACAGGGTCAGTGGCTACACCTTC
-	TRBV7-2	TRBJ2-6	-	CASSLVGFGANVLTF	TGTGCCAGCAGCTTAGTGGGTTTTGGGGCCAACGTCCTGACTTTC
TRBD1	TRBV6-2/TRBV6-3	TRBJ1-1	-	CASSYGWDRVTEAFF	TGTGCCAGCAGTTACGGATGGGACAGGGTCACTGAAGCTTTCTTT
-	TRBV12-3/TRBV12-4	TRBJ1-5	-	CASSPEGFFQPQHF	TGTGCCAGCAGTCCTGAGGGGTTTTTTCAGCCCCAGCATTTT
TRBD2	TRBV24-1	TRBJ2-3	few	CATSDATGTKEDTQYF	TGTGCCACCAGTGATGCTACCGGGACTAAAGAAGATACGCAGTATTTT
-	TRBV5-1	TRBJ2-2	-	CASSEPGRTGELLF	TGCGCCAGCAGCGAACCGGGGCGAACCGGGGAGCTGCTTTTT
-	TRBV12-3/TRBV12-4	TRBJ1-1	few	CASRIGTAMNTEAFF	TGTGCCAGCAGGATTGGGACGGCTATGAACACTGAAGCTTTCTTT
-	TRBV20-1	TRBJ1-5	few	CSASPQNNQPQHF	TGCAGTGCTAGCCCGCAGAATAATCAGCCCCAGCATTTT
-	TRBV3-1	TRBJ2-3	few	CASSLGITSTDTQYF	TGTGCCAGCAGCCTCGGGATCACTAGCACAGATACGCAGTATTTT
-	TRBV6-5	TRBJ2-5	-	CASSYSTRGLGTQYF	TGTGCCAGCAGTTACTCGACAAGGGGATTAGGGACCCAGTACTTC
TRBD2	TRBV29-1	TRBJ2-5	-	CSVGGTSGNPNPETQYF	TGCAGCGTTGGCGGGACTAGCGGGAACCCCAACCCAGAGACCCAGTACTTC
-	TRBV4-2	TRBJ1-1	-	CASSIPGTANTEAFF	TGTGCCAGCAGCATACCCGGGACGGCGAACACTGAAGCTTTCTTT
-	TRBV5-1	TRBJ2-3	many	CASSLGQVTDTQYF	TGTGCCAGCAGTCTGGGGCAGGTCACAGATACGCAGTATTTT
-	TRBV28	TRBJ1-6	-	CASSLNQALHF	TGTGCCAGCAGTTTGAACCAGGCCCTCCACTTT
-	TRBV12-3/TRBV12-4	TRBJ2-7	few	CASSFTSGGEQYF	TGTGCCAGCAGTTTTACGTCCGGGGGCGAGCAGTACTTC
TRBD1	TRBV3-1	TRBJ1-1	many	CASSRNEQDRGGEAFF	TGTGCCAGCAGCCGAAACGAACAAGACAGGGGTGGTGAAGCTTTCTTT
TRBD2	TRBV11-2	TRBJ2-7	-	CASSSSGGPSSYEQYF	TGTGCCAGCAGCTCTAGCGGGGGGCCGAGCTCCTACGAGCAGTACTTC
TRBD1	TRBV7-2	TRBJ2-7	few	CASSFAGQGTTQYF	TGTGCCAGCAGCTTTGCTGGACAGGGGACCACGCAGTACTTC
-	TRBV12-5	TRBJ1-1	-	CASGFGETEAFF	TGTGCTAGTGGTTTCGGTGAGACTGAAGCTTTCTTT
-	TRBV4-1	TRBJ1-2	few	CASSLPKRGRSYGYTF	TGCGCCAGCAGCCTCCCAAAGCGGGGGCGATCCTATGGCTACACCTTC
TRBD1	TRBV19	TRBJ2-5	-	CASSGPSTTGHLRETQYF	TGTGCCAGTAGTGGACCCAGCACGACAGGGCACCTCAGGGAGACCCAGTACTTC
-	TRBV7-6	TRBJ1-1	few	CASSLLGSEAFF	TGTGCCAGCAGCTTATTGGGGTCTGAAGCTTTCTTT
-	TRBV18	TRBJ1-2	-	CASSPRGDGYTF	TGTGCCAGCTCACCAAGGGGGGATGGCTACACCTTC